A selection of T cell receptor beta chains follows, all from one sample in a study of blood T cell repertoires in COVID-19. The repertoire was sequenced with immunoSEQ multiplex PCR; TCRdb's copy has only in-frame clones and lacks some. The sample holds tens of thousands of clones, 88% seen once. The sample comprised peripheral blood. These receptors all stem from a human donor in a cohort sampled during active COVID-19. Each CDR3 is given without its conserved first and last residue. Fields, in order: V gene, CDR3 protein.

v_call: TRBV28
cdr3_aa: ASSSGQHNSPLH

v_call: TRBV20-1
cdr3_aa: SARDDGDQY

v_call: TRBV11-2
cdr3_aa: ASSLDRLAGVNEQF

v_call: TRBV2
cdr3_aa: ASTGLKSYEQY

v_call: TRBV7-2
cdr3_aa: ASSFDSEAYGYT

v_call: TRBV12-2
cdr3_aa: ASRLLAGGPPGNEQF

v_call: TRBV5-4
cdr3_aa: ASSPGTGEKLF

v_call: TRBV28
cdr3_aa: ASSLGTSGRVTEQY

v_call: TRBV9
cdr3_aa: ASSTSGGSSTDTQY

v_call: TRBV24-1
cdr3_aa: ATSDGDSLSNYGYT

v_call: TRBV7-3
cdr3_aa: ASSFVSGAYNEQF

v_call: TRBV5-8
cdr3_aa: ASSLTGTGTTEAF

v_call: TRBV19
cdr3_aa: ASKTRDRGEHYGYT

v_call: TRBV29-1
cdr3_aa: SVVPDRNTGELF

v_call: TRBV21-1
cdr3_aa: ASKDREGYEQF

v_call: TRBV6-2/TRBV6-3
cdr3_aa: ASSRFTSGAAPDTQY

v_call: TRBV2
cdr3_aa: ASGNFLAGSTDTQY